This T cell receptor beta chain was sequenced during a study of blood T cell repertoires in COVID-19. Turning to the study itself: The United States, Italy and Spain provided the acute and convalescent COVID-19 samples. The cDNA or gDNA used as material had been derived from T cells, B-cell-depleted T cells, or PBMCs.

Sequencing was performed with immunoSEQ multiplex PCR; in TCRdb, only in-frame clones are kept and a portion is missing. Of about 300,000 clones in the sample, 85% to 90% were seen once. CDR3 length: 13 amino acids. The ends were cut back, 4 bases at V and 1 base at J, with 8 bases in the middle. Germline values: CDR1 SGHRS, CDR2 YFSETQ. Sequencing used peripheral blood. V is TRBV5-1 and J is TRBJ1-2; D is uncertain. This TCR was sampled from a woman aged 25 to 39 with COVID-19, enrolled during active disease. CDR3 loop: CASSRGFNYGYTF. The CDR3 DNA sequence: TGCGCCAGCAGCCGCGGATTTAACTATGGCTACACCTTC.